The entry below describes one TCR beta chain. This record comes from a study of blood T cell repertoires in COVID-19. The method was immunoSEQ multiplex PCR; TCRdb's version includes in-frame clones alone and lacks a portion of them. The data show hundreds of thousands of clones, around 87% seen once. CDR1 and CDR2 from the germline V gene are MGHDK and SYGVNS. The CDR3 has 11 residues. Germline trimming cut 10 bases from V and 6 bases from J; bases unmatched to any gene: 4. This sequence joins TRBV25-1 and TRBJ1-2, with 8 positions matching TRBD1. This receptor was taken from a man aged 60 to 69 with acute or convalescent COVID-19. Sequenced sample: peripheral blood. The CDR3 sequence: CATQDRDGYTF. The DNA for the CDR3 is TGTGCCACCCAGGACAGGGATGGCTACACCTTC.